Following are 10 T cell receptor beta chains from one sample sequenced in a study of blood T cells in healthy people across ages (dated by TCRdb to 2013 to 2016). The library was produced with 5' RACE. For sequencing, an Illumina HiSeq 2500 was employed. A second PCR of about 7 to 12 cycles was run with a J-beta primer mix and a sample-barcoded 5' primer. Using fastp at Q25 and MiXCR, TCRdb reprocessed the public reads and kept productive beta chains. Each CDR3 protein gets just one entry, which takes the most common genes and DNA from the rows behind it. This sample holds roughly 800,000 distinct CDR3 sequences; roughly 64% were observed only once. The ten most abundant clones make up over 20% of the sample. Sequencing used blood. These TCRs come from a young man in good health.

The chain is built from TRBV11-2 and TRBJ2-2; D remains ambiguous. CDR3 size: 13 residues. Germline-derived CDR1 and CDR2 are SGHAT and FQNNGV. V was pared by 5 bases and J by 2 bases, with 6 bases between. The CDR3 is CASSEQNTGELFF. CDR3 sequence (DNA): TGTGCCAGCAGCGAGCAAAACACCGGGGAGCTGTTTTTT.

This clonotype turned up a few times. This chain uses TRBV6-4 with TRBJ2-4, with 8 bases fitting TRBD1. TRBJ2-7 explains the end of the DNA better; the J call may be wrong. CDR1 is MRHNA, CDR2 SNTAGT, per germline. There are 11 residues in the CDR3. CDR3 sequence (DNA): TGTGCCAGCAGGACAGGGGTCGAGCAGTACTTC. Translation: CASRTGVEQYF.

This clonotype was seen more than once but under ten times. The gene calls are TRBV20-1 and TRBJ2-5; TRBD2 matches 8 bases. V lost 5 bases to trimming and J lost 5 bases; unmatched junction nucleotides: 10. The CDR3 runs to 14 residues. In germline, CDR1 is DFQATT, CDR2 SNEGSKA (reference sequence). Here the CDR3 DNA reads TGCAGTGCTGGGGAGAGCGGGAGAAGGGAGACCCAGTACTTC. Translating it yields CSAGESGRRETQYF.

This chain links TRBV10-3 with TRBJ2-1; possible D gene TRBD2, 6 bases. Germline V gene data show CDR1 as ENHRY and CDR2 as SYGVKD. This CDR3 has 18 amino acids. With 0 bases removed from V and 0 bases from J, the gap between germline ends came to 15 bases. DNA for the CDR3: TGTGCCATCAGTGAGTCGGACACTCGGGGGAGCTCCTACAATGAGCAGTTCTTC. It encodes CAISESDTRGSSYNEQFF.

The rearrangement uses TRBV20-1 and TRBJ2-7; no firm D call. Germline CDR1 is DFQATT and CDR2 is SNEGSKA (reference sequence). CDR3 size: 11 residues. V was cut by 5 bases and J by 2 bases, with 7 bases left in between. The chain's CDR3 is CSADPTYEQYF. CDR3 coding DNA: TGCAGTGCTGACCCCACCTACGAGCAGTACTTC.

This clonotype was picked up a small number of times. This sequence joins TRBV5-1 and TRBJ2-1, with 7 bases fitting TRBD2. The CDR3 consists of 15 residues. Per germline, CDR1 SGHRS and CDR2 YFSETQ. The ends lost 3 bases at V and 2 bases at J; junction bases unmatched: 5. CDR3 sequence: CASSSAGLPYNEQFF. CDR3 coding DNA: TGCGCCAGCAGCTCAGCGGGGTTGCCCTACAATGAGCAGTTCTTC.

CDR3 in amino acids: CASGQGTYNSPLHF. The CDR3 DNA reads TGTGCCAGTGGACAGGGGACCTATAATTCACCCCTCCACTTT. The chain couples TRBV11-2 to TRBJ1-6, with 9 bases identical to TRBD1. The CDR3 loop spans 14 amino acids. Germline values: CDR1 SGHAT, CDR2 FQNNGV. The junction had 2 bases not matched to a gene; V was cut back by 9 bases and J by 2 bases.

The CDR3 DNA is TGCAGCGTTGAAACGCGGGGGAACAAGCGCGAGCAGTACTTC. This gives the protein CSVETRGNKREQYF. The chain recombines TRBV29-1 with TRBJ2-7; 7 bases match TRBD2. Unmatched junction bases numbered 10, after V lost 2 bases and J lost 6 bases. CDR1 is SQVTM, CDR2 ANQGSEA, per germline. This CDR3 contains 14 residues.

The DNA for the CDR3 is TGCGCCAGCAGCCCCCACCTGCATGAGACCCAGTTCTTC. It is translated as CASSPHLHETQFF. The chain employs TRBV4-3 and TRBJ2-1; D is ambiguous. The CDR3 spans 13 residues. Germline CDR1 is LGHNA and CDR2 is YSLEER. Trimming removed 4 bases at V and 13 bases at J, with 17 bases between.

This chain connects TRBV6-1 to TRBJ2-2, with D possibly being TRBD1 or TRBD2 (6 bases each). Trimming removed 4 bases from V and 7 bases from J, with 19 bases in between. This CDR3 has 16 residues. From germline, CDR1 is MNHNS and CDR2 SASEGT. The CDR3 nucleotides are TGTGCCAGCAGTGTGAGGGGGGCGACAGCCGTCGGGGAGCTGTTTTTT. Encoded protein: CASSVRGATAVGELFF.